This T cell receptor beta chain was retrieved from a study of cytomegalovirus exposure and HLA in healthy donors. Overall study context: Early released data comprised about 90 million unique TCRs from HLA-typed donors.

PCR involved 60 Vbeta and 13 Jbeta primers. The method was immunoSEQ multiplex PCR; TCRdb's version includes in-frame clones alone and lacks a portion of them. The sample includes fewer than 90,000 clones, about three quarters of them seen just once. Germline V gives CDR1 WNHNN, CDR2 SYGVQD (reference sequence). V was pared by 4 bases and J by 4 bases, with 5 bases between. This CDR3 has 11 amino acids. The rearrangement joins TRBV10-1 to TRBJ2-7, with a tentative D call TRBD1 (5 bases). The clonotype was recovered from a female donor in good health and CMV-seronegative. Sample: PBMCs. The chain's CDR3 is CASSAGYEQYF. CDR3 coding DNA: TGCGCCAGCAGTGCAGGGTACGAGCAGTACTTC.